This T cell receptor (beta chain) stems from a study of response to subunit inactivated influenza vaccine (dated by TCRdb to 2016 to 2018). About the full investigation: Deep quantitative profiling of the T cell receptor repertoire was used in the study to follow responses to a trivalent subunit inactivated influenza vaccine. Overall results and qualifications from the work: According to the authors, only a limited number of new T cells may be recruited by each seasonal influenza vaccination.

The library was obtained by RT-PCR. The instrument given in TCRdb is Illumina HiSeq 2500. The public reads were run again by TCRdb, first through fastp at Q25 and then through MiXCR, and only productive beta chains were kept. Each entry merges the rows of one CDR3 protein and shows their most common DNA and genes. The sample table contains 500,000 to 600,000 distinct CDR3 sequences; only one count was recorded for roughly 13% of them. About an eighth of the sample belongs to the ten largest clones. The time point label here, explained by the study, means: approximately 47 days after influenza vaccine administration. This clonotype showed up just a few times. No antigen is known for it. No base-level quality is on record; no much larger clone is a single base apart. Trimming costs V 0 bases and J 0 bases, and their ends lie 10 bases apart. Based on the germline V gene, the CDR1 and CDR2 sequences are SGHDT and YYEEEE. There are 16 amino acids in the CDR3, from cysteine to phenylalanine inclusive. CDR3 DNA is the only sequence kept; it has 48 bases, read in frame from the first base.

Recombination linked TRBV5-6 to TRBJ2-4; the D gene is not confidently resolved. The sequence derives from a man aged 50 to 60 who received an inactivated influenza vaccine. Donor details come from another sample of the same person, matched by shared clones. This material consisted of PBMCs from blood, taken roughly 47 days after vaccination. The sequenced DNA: TGTGCCAGCAGCTTGGCTGGAGAGCTAGCCAAAAACATTCAGTACTTC. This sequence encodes CASSLAGELAKNIQYF.